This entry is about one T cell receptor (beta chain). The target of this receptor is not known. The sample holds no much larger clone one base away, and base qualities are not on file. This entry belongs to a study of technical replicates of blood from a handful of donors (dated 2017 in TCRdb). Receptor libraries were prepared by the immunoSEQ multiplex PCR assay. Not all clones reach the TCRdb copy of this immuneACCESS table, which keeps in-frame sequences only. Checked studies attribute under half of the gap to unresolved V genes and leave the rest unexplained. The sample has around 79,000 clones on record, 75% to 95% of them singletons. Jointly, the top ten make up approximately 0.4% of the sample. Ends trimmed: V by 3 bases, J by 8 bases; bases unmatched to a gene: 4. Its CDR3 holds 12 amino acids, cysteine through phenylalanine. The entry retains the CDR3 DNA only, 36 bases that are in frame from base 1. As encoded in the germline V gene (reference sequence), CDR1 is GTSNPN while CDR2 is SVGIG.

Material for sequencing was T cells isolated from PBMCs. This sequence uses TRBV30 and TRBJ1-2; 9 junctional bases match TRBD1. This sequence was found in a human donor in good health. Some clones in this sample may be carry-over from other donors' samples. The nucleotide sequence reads TGTGCCTGGAGGGGGACAGGGTGGGGCTACACCTTC. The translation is CAWRGTGWGYTF.